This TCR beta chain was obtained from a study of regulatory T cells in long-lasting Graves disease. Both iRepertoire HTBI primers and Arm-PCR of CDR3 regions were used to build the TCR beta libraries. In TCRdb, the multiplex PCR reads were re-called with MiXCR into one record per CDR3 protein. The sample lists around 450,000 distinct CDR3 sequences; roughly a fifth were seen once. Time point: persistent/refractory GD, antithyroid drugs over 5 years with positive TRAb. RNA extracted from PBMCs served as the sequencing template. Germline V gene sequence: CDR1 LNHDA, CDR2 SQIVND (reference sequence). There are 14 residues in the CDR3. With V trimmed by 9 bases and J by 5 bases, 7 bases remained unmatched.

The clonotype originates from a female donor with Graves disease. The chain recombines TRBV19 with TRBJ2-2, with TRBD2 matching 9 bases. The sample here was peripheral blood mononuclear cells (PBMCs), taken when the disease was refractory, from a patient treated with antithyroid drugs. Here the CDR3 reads CASRTSAVTGELFF. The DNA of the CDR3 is TGTGCCAGCCGGACTAGCGCTGTAACCGGGGAGCTGTTTTTT. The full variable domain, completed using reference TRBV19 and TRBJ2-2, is DGGITQSPKYLFRKEGQNVTLSCEQNLNHDAMYWYRQDPGQGLRLIYYSQIVNDFQKGDIAEGYSVSREKKESFPLTVTSAQKNPTAFYLCASRTSAVTGELFFGEGSRLTVL.